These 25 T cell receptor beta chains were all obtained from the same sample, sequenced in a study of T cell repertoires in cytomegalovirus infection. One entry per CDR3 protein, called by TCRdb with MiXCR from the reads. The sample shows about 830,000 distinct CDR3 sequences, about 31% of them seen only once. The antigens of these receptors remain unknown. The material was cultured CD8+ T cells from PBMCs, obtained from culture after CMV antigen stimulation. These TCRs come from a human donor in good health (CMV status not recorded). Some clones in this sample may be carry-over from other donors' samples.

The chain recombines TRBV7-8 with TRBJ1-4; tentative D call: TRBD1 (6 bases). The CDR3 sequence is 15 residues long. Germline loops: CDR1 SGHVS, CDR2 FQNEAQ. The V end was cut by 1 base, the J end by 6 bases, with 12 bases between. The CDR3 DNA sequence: TGTGCCAGCAGCTTAGGTGGGGGGCGTGATGAAAAACTGTTTTTT. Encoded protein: CASSLGGGRDEKLFF.

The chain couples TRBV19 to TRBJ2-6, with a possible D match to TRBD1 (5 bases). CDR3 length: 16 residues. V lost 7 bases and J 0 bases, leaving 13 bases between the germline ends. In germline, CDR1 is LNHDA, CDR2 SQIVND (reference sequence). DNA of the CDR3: TGTGCCAGTATGAGTAAGGGGTCCTCTGGGGCCAACGTCCTGACTTTC. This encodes CASMSKGSSGANVLTF.

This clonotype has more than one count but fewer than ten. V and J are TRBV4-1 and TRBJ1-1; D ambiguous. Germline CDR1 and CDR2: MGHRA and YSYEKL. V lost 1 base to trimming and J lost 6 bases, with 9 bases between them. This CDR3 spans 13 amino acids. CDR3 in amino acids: CASSQVMEAEAFF. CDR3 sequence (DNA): TGCGCCAGCAGCCAAGTTATGGAGGCTGAAGCTTTCTTT.

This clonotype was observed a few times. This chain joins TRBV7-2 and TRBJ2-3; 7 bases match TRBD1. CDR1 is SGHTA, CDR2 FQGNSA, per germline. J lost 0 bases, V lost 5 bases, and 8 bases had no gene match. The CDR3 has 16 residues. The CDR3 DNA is TGTGCCAGCAGCCAAGGGGCGACAGGGAGCACAGATACGCAGTATTTT. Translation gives CASSQGATGSTDTQYF.

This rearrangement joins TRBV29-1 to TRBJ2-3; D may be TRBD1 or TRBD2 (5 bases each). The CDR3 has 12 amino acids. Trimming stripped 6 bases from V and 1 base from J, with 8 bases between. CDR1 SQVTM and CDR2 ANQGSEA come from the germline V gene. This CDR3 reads CSVWDGTDTQYF. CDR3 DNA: TGCAGCGTATGGGACGGCACAGATACGCAGTATTTT.

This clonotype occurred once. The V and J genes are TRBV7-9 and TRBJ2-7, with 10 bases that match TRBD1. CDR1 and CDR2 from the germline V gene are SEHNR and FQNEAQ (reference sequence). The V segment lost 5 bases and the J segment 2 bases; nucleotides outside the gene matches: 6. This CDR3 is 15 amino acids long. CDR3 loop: CASSKGTGVTYEQYF. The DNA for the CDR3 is TGTGCCAGCAGCAAAGGGACAGGGGTAACCTACGAGCAGTACTTC.

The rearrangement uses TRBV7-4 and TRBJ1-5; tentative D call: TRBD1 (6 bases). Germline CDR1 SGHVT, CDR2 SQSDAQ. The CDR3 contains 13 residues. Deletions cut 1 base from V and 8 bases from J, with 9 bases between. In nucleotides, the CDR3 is TGTGCCAGCAGCTTAGAGGGGGTTAAGCCCCAGCATTTT. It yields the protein CASSLEGVKPQHF.

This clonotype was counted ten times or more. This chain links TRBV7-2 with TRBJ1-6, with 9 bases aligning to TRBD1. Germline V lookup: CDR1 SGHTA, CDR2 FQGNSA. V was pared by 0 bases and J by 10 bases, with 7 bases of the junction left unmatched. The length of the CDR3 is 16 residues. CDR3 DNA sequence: TGTGCCAGCAGCTTAGCGGGACAGGGAAGAGAATCACCCCTCCACTTT. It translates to CASSLAGQGRESPLHF.

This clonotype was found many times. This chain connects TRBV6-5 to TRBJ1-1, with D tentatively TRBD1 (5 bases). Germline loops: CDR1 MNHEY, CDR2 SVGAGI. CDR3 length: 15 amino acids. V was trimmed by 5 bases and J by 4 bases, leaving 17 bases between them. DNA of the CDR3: TGTGCCAGCAGTCTTTTAGGGGCTGCGGGCACTGAAGCTTTCTTT. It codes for CASSLLGAAGTEAFF.

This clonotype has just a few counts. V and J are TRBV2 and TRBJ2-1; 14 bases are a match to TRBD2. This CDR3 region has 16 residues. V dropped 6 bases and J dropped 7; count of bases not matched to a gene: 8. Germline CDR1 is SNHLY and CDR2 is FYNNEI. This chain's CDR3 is CASRRGTSGGLNEQFF. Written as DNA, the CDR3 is TGTGCCAGCAGGCGGGGGACTAGCGGGGGCCTTAATGAGCAGTTCTTC.

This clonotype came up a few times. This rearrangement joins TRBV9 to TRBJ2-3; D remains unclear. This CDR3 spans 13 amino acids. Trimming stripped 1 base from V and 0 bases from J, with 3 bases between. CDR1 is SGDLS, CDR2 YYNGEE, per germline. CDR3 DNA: TGTGCCAGCAGCGTAATAAGCACAGATACGCAGTATTTT. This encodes CASSVISTDTQYF.

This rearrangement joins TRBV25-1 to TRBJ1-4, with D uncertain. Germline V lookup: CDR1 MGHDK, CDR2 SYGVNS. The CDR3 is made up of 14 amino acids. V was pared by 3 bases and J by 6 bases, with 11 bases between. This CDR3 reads CASSDGVEDEKLFF. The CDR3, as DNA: TGTGCCAGCAGTGACGGTGTCGAGGATGAAAAACTGTTTTTT.

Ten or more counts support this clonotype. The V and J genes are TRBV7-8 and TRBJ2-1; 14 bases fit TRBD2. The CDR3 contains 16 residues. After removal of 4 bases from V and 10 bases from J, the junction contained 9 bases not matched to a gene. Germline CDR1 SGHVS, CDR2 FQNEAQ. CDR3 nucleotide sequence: TGTGCCAGCAGCTCTACGACTAGCGGGGGGGCCTGGGAGCAGTTCTTC. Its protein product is CASSSTTSGGAWEQFF. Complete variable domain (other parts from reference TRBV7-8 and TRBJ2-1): GAGVSQSPRYKVAKRGQDVALRCDPISGHVSLFWYQQALGQGPEFLTYFQNEAQLDKSGLPSDRFFAERPEGSVSTLKIQRTQQEDSAVYLCASSSTTSGGAWEQFFGPGTRLTVL.

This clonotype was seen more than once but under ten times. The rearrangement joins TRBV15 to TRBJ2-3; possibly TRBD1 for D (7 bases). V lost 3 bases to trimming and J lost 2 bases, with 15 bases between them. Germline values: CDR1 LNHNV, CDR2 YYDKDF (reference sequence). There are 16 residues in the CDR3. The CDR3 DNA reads TGTGCCACCAGCAGGCCGACAGGGAGGTACACAGATACGCAGTATTTT. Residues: CATSRPTGRYTDTQYF.

In nucleotides, the CDR3 is TGTGCCAGCAGCCCACCCGGTTTTAGCGGGGGCTACAATGAGCAGTTCTTC. Its protein is CASSPPGFSGGYNEQFF. The chain has TRBV13 and TRBJ2-1; 9 bases agree with TRBD2. This CDR3 contains 17 residues. Trimming cost V 5 bases and J 3 bases; bases outside gene matches: 11. The germline gives CDR1 PRHDT, CDR2 FYEKMQ (reference sequence).

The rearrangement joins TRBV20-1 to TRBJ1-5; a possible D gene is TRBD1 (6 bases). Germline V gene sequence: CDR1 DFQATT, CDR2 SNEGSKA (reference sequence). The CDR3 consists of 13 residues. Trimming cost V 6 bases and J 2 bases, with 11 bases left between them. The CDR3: CSAYRTGNQPQHF. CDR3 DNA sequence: TGCAGTGCCTACCGGACAGGCAATCAGCCCCAGCATTTT.

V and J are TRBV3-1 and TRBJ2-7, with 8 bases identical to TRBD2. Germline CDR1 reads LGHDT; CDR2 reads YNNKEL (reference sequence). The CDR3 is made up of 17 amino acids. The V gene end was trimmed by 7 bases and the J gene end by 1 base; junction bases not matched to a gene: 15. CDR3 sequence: CASIERGWERGSYEQYF. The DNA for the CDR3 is TGTGCCAGCATCGAACGGGGTTGGGAGCGGGGGTCCTACGAGCAGTACTTC.

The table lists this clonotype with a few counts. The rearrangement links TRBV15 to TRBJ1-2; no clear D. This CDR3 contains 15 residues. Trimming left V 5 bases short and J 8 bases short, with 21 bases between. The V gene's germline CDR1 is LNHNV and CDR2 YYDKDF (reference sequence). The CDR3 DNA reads TGTGCCACCAGCCCAGTAGCACCCCTTGATATAGGCTACACCTTC. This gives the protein CATSPVAPLDIGYTF.

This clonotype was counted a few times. CDR3 in amino acids: CASSSIDRDTEAFF. CDR3 coding DNA: TGTGCCAGCAGTTCCATTGACAGGGACACTGAAGCTTTCTTT. The rearrangement links TRBV27 to TRBJ1-1, with 7 nucleotides matching TRBD1. Trimming at V came to 4 bases and at J to 3 bases, leaving 5 bases not matched to a gene. Germline V gene data show CDR1 as MNHEY and CDR2 as SMNVEV (reference sequence). The length of the CDR3 is 14 residues.

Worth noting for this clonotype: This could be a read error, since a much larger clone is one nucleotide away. CDR3 sequence reads: CASSLSVERFF. For the CDR3, the DNA is TGTGCCAGCAGCTTATCAGTTGAGCGGTTCTTC. The chain combines TRBV7-2 with TRBJ2-1; D unclear. The CDR3 loop spans 11 amino acids. The germline V gene has CDR1 SGHTA and CDR2 FQGNSA.

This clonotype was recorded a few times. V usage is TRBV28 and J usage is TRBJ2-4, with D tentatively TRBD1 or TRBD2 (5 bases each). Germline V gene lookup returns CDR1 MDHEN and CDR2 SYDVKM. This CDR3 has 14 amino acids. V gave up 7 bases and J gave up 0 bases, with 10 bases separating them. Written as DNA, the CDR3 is TGTGCCAGCACGATGGGGGAAGCCAAAAACATTCAGTACTTC. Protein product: CASTMGEAKNIQYF. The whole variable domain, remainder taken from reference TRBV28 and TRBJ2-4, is DVKVTQSSRYLVKRTGEKVFLECVQDMDHENMFWYRQDPGLGLRLIYFSYDVKMKEKGDIPEGYSVSREKKERFSLILESASTNQTSMYLCASTMGEAKNIQYFGAGTRLSVL.

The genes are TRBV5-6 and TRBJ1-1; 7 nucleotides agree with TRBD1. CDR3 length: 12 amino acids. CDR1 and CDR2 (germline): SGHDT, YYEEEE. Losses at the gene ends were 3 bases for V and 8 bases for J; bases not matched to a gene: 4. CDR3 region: CASSSGQVEAFF. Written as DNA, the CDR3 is TGTGCCAGCAGCTCAGGACAGGTCGAAGCTTTCTTT.

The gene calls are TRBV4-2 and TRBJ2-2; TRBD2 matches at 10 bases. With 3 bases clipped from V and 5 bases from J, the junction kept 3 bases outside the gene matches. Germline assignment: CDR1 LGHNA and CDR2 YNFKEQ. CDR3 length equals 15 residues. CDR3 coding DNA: TGTGCCAGCAGCCAGGGGACTAGCGAAACCGGGGAGCTGTTTTTT. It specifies CASSQGTSETGELFF.

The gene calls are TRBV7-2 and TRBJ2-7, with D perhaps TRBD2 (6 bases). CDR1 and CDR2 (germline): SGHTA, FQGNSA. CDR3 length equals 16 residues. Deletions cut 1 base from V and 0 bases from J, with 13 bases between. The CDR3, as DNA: TGTGCCAGCAGCTTAGGAGGAGGGGCTAGCTCCTACGAGCAGTACTTC. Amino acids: CASSLGGGASSYEQYF.

The CDR3 loop is CASSYMRGRKEAFF. The CDR3 nucleotides read TGTGCCAGCAGTTACATGAGGGGGCGAAAGGAAGCTTTCTTT. The chain joins TRBV6-5 to TRBJ1-1, with 7 bases that match TRBD1. The germline CDR1 and CDR2 sequences are MNHEY and SVGAGI. The J segment lost 8 bases and the V segment lost 2 bases, leaving 8 bases of the junction unmatched. CDR3 length: 14 residues.